These 4 T cell receptor beta chains were sequenced from one sample in a study of blood T cell dynamics during melanoma immunotherapy. Data came from immunoSEQ multiplex PCR; TCRdb stores just in-frame clones and leaves some out. The sample has 9,900 or so clones, 86% seen once; the top ten hold 9.5% to 12%. Time point: pre-treatment baseline. The sample here was blood, taken from a patient treated with checkpoint blockade. The receptor source for this set is a human donor with melanoma.

The chain has TRBV28 and TRBJ2-2; D is uncertain. Trimming removed 2 bases at V and 8 bases at J, with 6 bases between. This CDR3 is built from 12 residues. CDR1 is MDHEN and CDR2 is SYDVKM in the germline V gene. The CDR3 sequence is CASSLRVGELFF. CDR3 nucleotide sequence: TGTGCCAGCAGTTTAAGGGTGGGGGAGCTGTTTTTT.

V gene TRBV6-5 combines with J gene TRBJ2-7, with a tentative D call TRBD2 (5 bases). V was clipped by 10 bases and J by 0 bases, with 16 bases between them. Germline V gene sequence: CDR1 MNHEY, CDR2 SVGAGI. The CDR3 totals 14 residues. The chain's CDR3 is CATHRGYRSYEQYF. CDR3 DNA: TGTGCCACCCATAGAGGGTACCGCTCCTACGAGCAGTACTTC.

The chain links TRBV18 to TRBJ1-3; 7 nucleotides agree with TRBD1. CDR3 length: 15 residues. After removal of 5 bases from V and 4 bases from J, the junction contained 8 bases not matched to a gene. Germline values: CDR1 KGHSH, CDR2 LQKENI. DNA of the CDR3: TGTGCCAGCTCAAAAGACAGGGCGGGAGGAAACACCATATATTTT. Protein: CASSKDRAGGNTIYF.

The chain couples TRBV5-1 to TRBJ2-1, with 9 positions matching TRBD2. Germline assignment: CDR1 SGHRS and CDR2 YFSETQ. The CDR3 loop spans 15 amino acids. The V gene end was trimmed by 4 bases and the J gene end by 7 bases; junction bases not matched to a gene: 9. CDR3 nucleotides: TGCGCCAGCAGCAAAAGCGGGGGGCAAGGGAATGAGCAGTTCTTC. Amino acid sequence: CASSKSGGQGNEQFF.